Shown below are 15 T cell receptor beta chains from a single sample sequenced in a study of CD8 T cells in Susac syndrome. Reverse transcription used roughly 0.5 to 1 ug RNA and random hexamers. From the immunoSEQ multiplex PCR reads, TCRdb called clonotypes with MiXCR, one entry per CDR3 protein. In the table there are about 210,000 distinct CDR3 sequences, 95% of which are singletons. The specimen was CD4+ T cells from PBMCs. Every receptor here comes from a human donor with multiple sclerosis.

The rearrangement uses TRBV30 and TRBJ1-1, with D perhaps matching TRBD1 (5 bases). CDR3 length: 15 residues. V was shortened by 0 bases and J by 1 base, with 12 bases between the two germline ends. Germline V gene sequence: CDR1 GTSNPN, CDR2 SVGIG (reference sequence). CDR3 residues: CAWSVFRTPNTEAFF. CDR3 DNA sequence: TGTGCCTGGAGTGTATTTAGGACACCGAACACTGAAGCTTTCTTT.

The chain employs TRBV3-1 and TRBJ2-7; 7 bases map to TRBD1. The length of the CDR3 is 11 residues. Germline assignment: CDR1 LGHDT and CDR2 YNNKEL (reference sequence). Trimming cost V 9 bases and J 5 bases; bases outside gene matches: 4. The CDR3 DNA sequence: TGTGCCAGTCAGACAGGGCACGAGCAGTACTTC. The encoded protein is CASQTGHEQYF.

The genes are TRBV30 and TRBJ2-1; D might be TRBD2 (7 bases). The V end lost 3 bases, the J end lost 7 bases, and 19 bases lay between the germline ends. Germline V gives CDR1 GTSNPN, CDR2 SVGIG (reference sequence). This CDR3 is built from 15 residues. The CDR3 sequence: CAWSARGGRRNEQFF. DNA for the CDR3: TGTGCCTGGAGCGCCAGGGGCGGGAGAAGGAATGAGCAGTTCTTC.

The rearrangement uses TRBV4-1 and TRBJ2-1, with 7 bases lining up with TRBD2. The CDR3 runs 16 residues. Germline CDR1 reads MGHRA; CDR2 reads YSYEKL. V was clipped by 3 bases and J by 6 bases; unmatched bases: 11. In nucleotides, the CDR3 is TGCGCCAGCAGCCAGGAGGGACTAATAAGCCTCAATGAGCAGTTCTTC. Its translation is CASSQEGLISLNEQFF.

The CDR3 is CSVGAVNEQFF. The CDR3 DNA follows: TGCAGCGTTGGAGCCGTGAATGAGCAGTTCTTC. The chain combines TRBV29-1 with TRBJ2-1, with D uncertain. The V end was cut by 4 bases, the J end by 7 bases, with 8 bases between. CDR3 length: 11 residues. Germline V gene sequence: CDR1 SQVTM, CDR2 ANQGSEA.

This rearrangement joins TRBV4-1 to TRBJ1-2, with 12 bases fitting TRBD1. The CDR3 is made up of 18 amino acids. J gave up 8 bases and V 1 base, and 14 bases lay outside the gene matches. Per the germline V gene, CDR1 is MGHRA and CDR2 is YSYEKL. CDR3 protein: CASSQGPGQGARASGYTF. The CDR3 nucleotides read TGCGCCAGCAGCCAAGGGCCGGGACAGGGGGCAAGGGCCTCAGGCTACACCTTC.

This clonotype has just one count. The chain couples TRBV3-1 to TRBJ1-2; D gene unclear. The length of the CDR3 is 14 residues. The germline CDR1 and CDR2 sequences are LGHDT and YNNKEL (reference sequence). V was shortened by 0 bases and J by 4 bases, with 9 bases between the two germline ends. The CDR3 nucleotides read TGTGCCAGCAGCCAAGATCCGGAAGTCTATGGCTACACCTTC. It codes for CASSQDPEVYGYTF. The full variable domain, rest sourced from reference TRBV3-1 and TRBJ1-2, is DTAVSQTPKYLVTQMGNDKSIKCEQNLGHDTMYWYKQDSKKFLKIMFSYNNKELIINETVPNRFSPKSPDKAHLNLHINSLELGDSAVYFCASSQDPEVYGYTFGSGTRLTVV.

The chain links TRBV18 to TRBJ2-1, with D tentatively TRBD1 (5 bases). Germline loops: CDR1 KGHSH, CDR2 LQKENI. The CDR3 extends over 12 amino acids. V lost 5 bases, J lost 10 bases, and 12 bases lay in between. DNA for the CDR3: TGTGCCAGCTCAGTACAGACAGCAGAGCAGTTCTTC. Translating it yields CASSVQTAEQFF.

The rearrangement uses TRBV3-1 and TRBJ1-2; D is possibly TRBD1 (5 bases). V was trimmed by 2 bases and J by 8 bases, leaving 12 bases between them. CDR1 and CDR2 (germline): LGHDT, YNNKEL (reference sequence). There are 13 residues in the CDR3. CDR3 amino acids: CASSQRGKGGYTF. The CDR3 DNA reads TGTGCCAGCAGCCAACGCGGGAAGGGGGGCTACACCTTC.

The chain joins TRBV6-5 to TRBJ1-2; 9 bases match TRBD1. The CDR3 is made up of 13 amino acids. Germline CDR1 is MNHEY and CDR2 is SVGAGI. V gave up 4 bases and J gave up 9 bases; unmatched junction bases: 6. CDR3 sequence (DNA): TGTGCCAGCAGTTCCGGGACAGGGCGTAGCTACACCTTC. Its translation is CASSSGTGRSYTF.

The V gene is TRBV29-1, the J gene TRBJ2-7; 7 bases align to TRBD1. Germline V gives CDR1 SQVTM, CDR2 ANQGSEA. CDR3 length: 13 amino acids. The V gene end was trimmed by 7 bases and the J gene end by 2 bases; junction bases not matched to a gene: 8. CDR3 DNA: TGCAGCGCCGATATAGGGGGCACCTACGAGCAGTACTTC. Its translation is CSADIGGTYEQYF.

The chain employs TRBV5-1 and TRBJ1-2; no reliable D call. Germline CDR1 reads SGHRS; CDR2 reads YFSETQ. Trimming removed 3 bases at V and 2 bases at J, with 11 bases between. This CDR3 contains 14 residues. The CDR3 nucleotides read TGCGCCAGCAGCTCCGAGACGGGGAACTATGGCTACACCTTC. Its translation: CASSSETGNYGYTF.

The V call is TRBV12-3 or TRBV12-4, the J call TRBJ2-7; D gene uncertain. The germline V and J ends were trimmed by 6 bases and 2 bases, with 11 bases remaining between them. The CDR3 spans 13 residues. CDR3 region: CASSLHEPYEQYF. For the CDR3, the DNA is TGTGCCAGCAGCCTGCATGAACCCTACGAGCAGTACTTC.

V gene TRBV20-1 combines with J gene TRBJ1-2; no clear D gene. This CDR3 has 14 residues. The V end was cut by 1 base, the J end by 3 bases, with 12 bases between. Germline loops: CDR1 DFQATT, CDR2 SNEGSKA (reference sequence). The CDR3 bases are TGCAGTGCTAGAGGAGGCGGGAAACACTATGGCTACACCTTC. The encoded protein is CSARGGGKHYGYTF.

The chain links TRBV12-3 or TRBV12-4 to TRBJ1-2, with 8 bases fitting TRBD1. The ends lost 7 bases at V and 5 bases at J; junction bases unmatched: 9. The CDR3 is 14 residues long. This chain's CDR3 is CASTLDRALYGYTF. Written as DNA, the CDR3 is TGTGCCAGCACCCTGGACAGGGCACTATATGGCTACACCTTC.